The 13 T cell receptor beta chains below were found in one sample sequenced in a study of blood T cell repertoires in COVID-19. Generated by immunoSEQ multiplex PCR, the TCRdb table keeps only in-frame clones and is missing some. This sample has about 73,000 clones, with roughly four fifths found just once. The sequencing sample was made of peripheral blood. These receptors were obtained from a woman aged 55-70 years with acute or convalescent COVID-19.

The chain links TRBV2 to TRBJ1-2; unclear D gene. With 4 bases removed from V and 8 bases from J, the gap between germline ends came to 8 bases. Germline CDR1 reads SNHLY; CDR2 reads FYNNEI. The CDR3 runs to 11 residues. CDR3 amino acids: CASSVWEGYTF. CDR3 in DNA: TGTGCCAGCAGTGTGTGGGAGGGCTACACCTTC.

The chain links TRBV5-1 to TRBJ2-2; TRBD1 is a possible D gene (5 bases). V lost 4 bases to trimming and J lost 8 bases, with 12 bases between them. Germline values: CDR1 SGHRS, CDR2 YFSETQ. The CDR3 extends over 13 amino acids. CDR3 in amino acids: CASSRGPEGELFF. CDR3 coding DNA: TGCGCCAGCAGCAGGGGCCCGGAGGGGGAGCTGTTTTTT.

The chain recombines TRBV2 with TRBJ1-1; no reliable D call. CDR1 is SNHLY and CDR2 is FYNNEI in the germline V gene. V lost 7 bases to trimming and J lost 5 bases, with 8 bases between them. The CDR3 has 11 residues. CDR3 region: CASKAETEAFF. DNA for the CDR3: TGTGCCAGCAAGGCGGAGACTGAAGCTTTCTTT.

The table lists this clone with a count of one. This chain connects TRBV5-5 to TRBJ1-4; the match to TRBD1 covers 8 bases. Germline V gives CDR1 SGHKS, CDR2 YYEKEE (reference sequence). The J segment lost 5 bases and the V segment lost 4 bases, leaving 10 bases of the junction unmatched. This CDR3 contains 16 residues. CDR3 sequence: CASSPGTGGSNEKLFF. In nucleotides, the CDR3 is TGTGCCAGCAGCCCGGGGACAGGAGGTTCCAATGAAAAACTGTTTTTT.

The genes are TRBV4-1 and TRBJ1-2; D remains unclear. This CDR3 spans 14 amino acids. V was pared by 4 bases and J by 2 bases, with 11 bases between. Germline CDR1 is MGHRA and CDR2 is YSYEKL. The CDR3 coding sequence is TGCGCCAGCAGCCTCCCGAACAAAAACTATGGCTACACCTTC. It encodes CASSLPNKNYGYTF.

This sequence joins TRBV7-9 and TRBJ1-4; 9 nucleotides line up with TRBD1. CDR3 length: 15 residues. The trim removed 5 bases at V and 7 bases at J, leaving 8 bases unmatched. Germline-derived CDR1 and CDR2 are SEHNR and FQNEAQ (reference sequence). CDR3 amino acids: CASSHYRGRSEKLFF. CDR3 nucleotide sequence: TGTGCCAGCAGCCACTACAGGGGGCGGAGTGAAAAACTGTTTTTT. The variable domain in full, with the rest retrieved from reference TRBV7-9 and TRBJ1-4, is DTGVSQNPRHKITKRGQNVTFRCDPISEHNRLYWYRQTLGQGPEFLTYFQNEAQLEKSRLLSDRFSAERPKGSFSTLEIQRTEQGDSAMYLCASSHYRGRSEKLFFGSGTQLSVL.

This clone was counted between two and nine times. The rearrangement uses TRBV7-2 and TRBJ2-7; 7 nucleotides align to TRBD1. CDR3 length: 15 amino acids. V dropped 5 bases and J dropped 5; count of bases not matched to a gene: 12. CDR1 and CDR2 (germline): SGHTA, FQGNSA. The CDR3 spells CASSTKPTGPHEQYF. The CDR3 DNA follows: TGTGCCAGCAGCACAAAACCGACAGGGCCCCACGAGCAGTACTTC.

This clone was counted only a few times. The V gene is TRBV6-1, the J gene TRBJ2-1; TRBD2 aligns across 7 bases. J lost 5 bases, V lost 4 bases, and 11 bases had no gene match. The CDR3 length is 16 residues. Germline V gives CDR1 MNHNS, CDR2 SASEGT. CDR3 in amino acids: CASSGDPGGGDNEQFF. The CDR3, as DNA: TGTGCCAGCAGTGGTGATCCAGGCGGGGGTGACAATGAGCAGTTCTTC.

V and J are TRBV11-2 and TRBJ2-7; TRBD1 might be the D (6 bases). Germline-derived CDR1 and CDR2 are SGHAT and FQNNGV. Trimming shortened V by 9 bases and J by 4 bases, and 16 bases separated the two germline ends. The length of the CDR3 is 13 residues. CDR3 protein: CASTRDIDYEQYF. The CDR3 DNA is TGTGCCAGTACCCGGGACATAGATTACGAGCAGTACTTC.

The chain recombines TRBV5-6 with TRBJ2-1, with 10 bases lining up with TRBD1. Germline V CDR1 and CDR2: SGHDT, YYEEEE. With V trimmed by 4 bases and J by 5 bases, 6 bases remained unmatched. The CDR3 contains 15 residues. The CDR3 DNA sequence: TGTGCCAGCAGCGCGGGACAGGGGTTCAACAATGAGCAGTTCTTC. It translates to CASSAGQGFNNEQFF.

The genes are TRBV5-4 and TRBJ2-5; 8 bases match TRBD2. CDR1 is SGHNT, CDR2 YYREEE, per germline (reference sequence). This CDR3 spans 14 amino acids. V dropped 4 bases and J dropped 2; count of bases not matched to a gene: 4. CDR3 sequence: CASSGVAGQETQYF. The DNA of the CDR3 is TGTGCCAGCAGCGGGGTAGCGGGACAAGAGACCCAGTACTTC.

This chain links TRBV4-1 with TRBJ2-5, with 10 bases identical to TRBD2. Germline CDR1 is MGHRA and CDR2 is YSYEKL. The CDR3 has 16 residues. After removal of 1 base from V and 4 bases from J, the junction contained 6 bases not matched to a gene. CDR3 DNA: TGCGCCAGCAGCCAAGCCCTAGCGGGGGTTGTAGAGACCCAGTACTTC. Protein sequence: CASSQALAGVVETQYF.

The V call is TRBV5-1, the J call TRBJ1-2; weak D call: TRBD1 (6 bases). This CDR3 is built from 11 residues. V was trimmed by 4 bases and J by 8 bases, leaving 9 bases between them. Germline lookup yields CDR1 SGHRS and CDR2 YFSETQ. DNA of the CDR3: TGCGCCAGCAGCCCAGGGGAAGGCTACACCTTC. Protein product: CASSPGEGYTF.